The 5 T cell receptor beta chains below were found in one sample sequenced in a study of cytomegalovirus exposure and HLA in healthy donors. The PCR made use of 60 Vbeta and 13 Jbeta primers. Sequenced by immunoSEQ multiplex PCR; TCRdb stores in-frame clones only, minus some. Among about 200,000 clones listed, 76% were seen once. Source material: PBMCs. The receptors shown here come from a man younger than 30 in good health and CMV-seronegative.

V gene TRBV30 combines with J gene TRBJ2-3; 10 nucleotides line up with TRBD2. The germline CDR1 and CDR2 sequences are GTSNPN and SVGIG (reference sequence). J lost 0 bases, V lost 5 bases, and 5 bases had no gene match. There are 15 residues in the CDR3. CDR3 DNA: TGTGCCTGGGGACTAGCGGCCGGCAGCACAGATACGCAGTATTTT. Translating it yields CAWGLAAGSTDTQYF.

V gene TRBV7-9 combines with J gene TRBJ2-1; TRBD2 might be the D (7 bases). CDR1 is SEHNR and CDR2 is FQNEAQ in the germline V gene (reference sequence). The CDR3 is 11 residues long. The V end lost 5 bases, the J end lost 10 bases, and 9 bases lay between the germline ends. For the CDR3, the DNA is TGTGCCAGCAGCGGCGGGGGCGAGCAGTTCTTC. Translated, it gives CASSGGGEQFF.

This clone occurred once. The chain couples TRBV6-1 to TRBJ2-3; 10 bases match TRBD1. The CDR3 is made up of 16 amino acids. V lost 3 bases, J lost 2 bases, and 5 bases stayed unmatched. Germline CDR1 and CDR2: MNHNS and SASEGT. In DNA form, the CDR3 reads TGTGCCAGCAGTGATAATCGACAGGGGGCCACAGATACGCAGTATTTT. Its protein product is CASSDNRQGATDTQYF.

The V call is TRBV10-2, the J call TRBJ2-5, with TRBD2 matching over 9 bases. This CDR3 contains 14 residues. V was pared by 2 bases and J by 5 bases, with 3 bases of the junction left unmatched. CDR1 is WSHSY, CDR2 SAAADI, per germline. As DNA, the CDR3 is TGCGCCAGCAGTGAGGGCGGGAGGGCCGAGACCCAGTACTTC. Its translation is CASSEGGRAETQYF.

There are a few counts of this clone. The V gene is TRBV5-1, the J gene TRBJ2-7; 7 bases map to TRBD2. Germline CDR1 is SGHRS and CDR2 is YFSETQ. This CDR3 contains 16 residues. V lost 5 bases and J lost 4; bases outside the gene matches: 15. CDR3 in amino acids: CASRAVYGGSGYEQYF. CDR3 DNA sequence: TGCGCCAGCAGAGCGGTTTACGGCGGGAGTGGGTACGAGCAGTACTTC.